This T cell receptor (beta chain) was profiled in a study of shared T cell receptors in the human thymus. The repertoire was sequenced with immunoSEQ multiplex PCR; TCRdb's copy has only in-frame clones and lacks some. The repertoire holds about 710,000 clones, with more than 70% as singletons. This clone is a singleton in its sample. CDR1 is MGHDK and CDR2 is SYGVNS in the germline V gene. V gave up 6 bases and J gave up 0 bases; unmatched junction bases: 9. This CDR3 has 18 residues. These sequences were also reported in another study, on human thymus T cells. That report notes: Healthy Finnish infants undergoing corrective surgery for congenital heart defects were used as donors.

The sample comprised thymocytes. The sequence came from a boy younger than two with a congenital heart defect. The chain carries TRBV25-1 and TRBJ1-4, with TRBD1 identical over 11 bases. As DNA, the CDR3 is TGTGCCAGCAGCCCGGGACAGGGGGAGAGGACAACTAATGAAAAACTGTTTTTT. Translation gives CASSPGQGERTTNEKLFF.